In this sample, the clone carrying this TCR beta chain turned up many times. No antigen is known for it. Additional DNA sequences in this sample encode the identical CDR3. Some clones are missing from TCRdb's copy, which holds only in-frame ones; the method was immunoSEQ multiplex PCR. The profile shows some 350,000 clones, approximately 79% of them singletons. CDR1 is SGDLS and CDR2 is YYNGEE in the germline V gene. This CDR3 has 14 residues. The germline V and J ends were trimmed by 0 bases and 0 bases, with 6 bases remaining between them. The data stem from a study of shared clonotypes between healthy human individuals. Notes on the study in general: Generally, naive subsets (rather than memory subsets) showed larger estimated richness.

The J gene is TRBJ2-5, the V gene TRBV9, with D possibly matching TRBD2 (6 bases). The sequence was obtained from a young man in good health. The sequenced sample consisted of memory CD4+ T cells sorted from blood. Documented subset: CD45RA-negative fraction. CDR3 in amino acids: CASSVGGNQETQYF. The CDR3 DNA follows: TGTGCCAGCAGCGTAGGCGGGAACCAAGAGACCCAGTACTTC.